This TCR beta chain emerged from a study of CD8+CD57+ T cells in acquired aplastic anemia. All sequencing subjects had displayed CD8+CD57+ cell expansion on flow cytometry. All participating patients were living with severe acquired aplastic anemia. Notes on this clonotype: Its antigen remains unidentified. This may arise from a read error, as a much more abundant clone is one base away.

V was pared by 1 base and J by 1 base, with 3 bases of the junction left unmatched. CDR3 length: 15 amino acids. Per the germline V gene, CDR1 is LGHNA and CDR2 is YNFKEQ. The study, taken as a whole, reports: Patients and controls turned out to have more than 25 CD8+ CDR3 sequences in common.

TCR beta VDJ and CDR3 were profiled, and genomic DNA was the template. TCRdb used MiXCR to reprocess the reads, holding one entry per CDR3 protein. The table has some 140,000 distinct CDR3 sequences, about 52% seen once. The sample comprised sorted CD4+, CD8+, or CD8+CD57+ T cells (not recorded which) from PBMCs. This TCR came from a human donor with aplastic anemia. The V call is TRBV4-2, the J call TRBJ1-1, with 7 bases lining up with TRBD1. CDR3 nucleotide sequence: TGTGCCAGCAGCCAAGCCAGGACAGGGAACACTGAAGCTTTCTTT. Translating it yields CASSQARTGNTEAFF.